The rows below give T cell receptor beta chains drawn from one sample of a study of Graves' ophthalmopathy and Graves' hyperthyroidism. TCRdb re-derived calls from the multiplex PCR reads in MiXCR, one entry per CDR3 protein. Seen here are about 500,000 distinct CDR3 sequences, approximately 15% observed once, and the top ten hold over 7.5%. Sequenced material: blood. Source of these receptors: a woman aged 30 to 39 with Graves' ophthalmopathy. The CDR3 runs from the conserved cysteine through the conserved F or W. The D gene is left open where the match is weak. Clone size is shown for a subset of rows, as once, few, many or a class of expanded clone.

d_call,clone_size,j_call,v_call,cdr3_nt,cdr3_aa
-,many,TRBJ1-1,TRBV10-3,TGTGCCATCAGTGACCGAGGACAGAAGTTTTCTGAAGCTTTCTTT,CAISDRGQKFSEAFF
-,many,TRBJ1-5,TRBV28,TGTGCCAGCAGTTTATACTTGACAATAGGTCAGCCCCAGCATTTT,CASSLYLTIGQPQHF
TRBD1,many,TRBJ1-2,TRBV27,TGTGCCAGCAAGGAACAGGGGGCTCATGGCTACACCTTC,CASKEQGAHGYTF
-,many,TRBJ1-5,TRBV28,TGTGCCACCCAACAGGGTGATCAGCCCCAGCATTTT,CATQQGDQPQHF
-,few,TRBJ2-7,TRBV29-1,TGCAGCGTTGAAGAGGGGGCGGTCGAGCAGTACTTC,CSVEEGAVEQYF
-,many,TRBJ1-6,TRBV12-3/TRBV12-4,TGTGCCAGCAGTTTAGAAGGGAATAATTCACCCCTCCACTTT,CASSLEGNNSPLHF
TRBD2,many,TRBJ2-5,TRBV28,TGTGCCAGCGGGAGCGGGGCAGAGACCCAGTACTTC,CASGSGAETQYF
-,many,TRBJ2-5,TRBV19,TGTGCCAGTAGTTCCGGACACTACCAAGAGACCCAGTACTTC,CASSSGHYQETQYF
-,many,TRBJ2-7,TRBV19,TGTGCCAGTACCGCGGCCCGCACGCCCCACGAGCAGTACTTC,CASTAARTPHEQYF
-,many,TRBJ1-1,TRBV6-1,TGTGCCAGCAGTGGCGTGGGGGGGTCAAAAGAAGCTTTCTTT,CASSGVGGSKEAFF
-,many,TRBJ2-5,TRBV7-2,TGTGCCAGCAGCTTGGCTTCTTCCCAGTACTTC,CASSLASSQYF
TRBD2,-,TRBJ2-2,TRBV24-1,TGTGCCACCGAGAGCGGGGGGGACACCGGGGAGCTGTTTTTT,CATESGGDTGELFF
-,few,TRBJ1-1,TRBV12-3/TRBV12-4,TGTGCCAGCCATCGGGGATACGGGTTGAACACTGAAGCTTTCTTT,CASHRGYGLNTEAFF
-,many,TRBJ1-1,TRBV10-3,TGTGCCATCGATCGCCTACGGCTGGTTAAAGCTTTCTTT,CAIDRLRLVKAFF
-,many,TRBJ2-5,TRBV24-1,TGTGCCACCAGTGATCGCAGGGGTGGGCGAGAGACCCAGTACTTC,CATSDRRGGRETQYF
-,many,TRBJ1-2,TRBV7-9,TGTGCCAGCAGCCCCCGACAGGCGAGCTATGGCTACACCTTC,CASSPRQASYGYTF
-,-,TRBJ2-2,TRBV7-3,TGTGCCAGCAGCTTAAGTGGGGGGGCCTCCGGGGAGCTGTTTTTT,CASSLSGGASGELFF
-,many,TRBJ2-2,TRBV12-3/TRBV12-4,TGTGCCAGCAGTGAACCTCCGGGGGTCCCGAACACCGGGGAGCTGTTTTTT,CASSEPPGVPNTGELFF
TRBD2,many,TRBJ2-5,TRBV2,TGTGCCAGCAGTTTGACTAGCGGCAAAGAGACCCAGTACTTC,CASSLTSGKETQYF
TRBD2,many,TRBJ2-5,TRBV6-5,TGTGCCAGCAGTAACCTGGCCGCGGGGGAACAAGAGACCCAGTACTTC,CASSNLAAGEQETQYF
-,-,TRBJ1-1,TRBV5-1,TGCGCCAGCAGCCCGAGGATCGGTACTGAAGCTTTCTTT,CASSPRIGTEAFF
-,few,TRBJ2-5,TRBV18,TGTGCCAGCTCACCACGGGGACTGAAGTACCAAGAGACCCAGTACTTC,CASSPRGLKYQETQYF
TRBD2,many,TRBJ2-7,TRBV6-1,TGTGCCAGCAGTGATTGGCCTAGCGGGAATCACGGCGAGCAGTACTTC,CASSDWPSGNHGEQYF
-,many,TRBJ1-2,TRBV29-1,TGCAGCGTTGCAGGGACGGACTATGGCTACACCTTC,CSVAGTDYGYTF
TRBD2,many,TRBJ2-2,TRBV7-3,TGTGCCAGCAGCTCTCGGGGGGGCCTCACCGGGGAGCTGTTTTTT,CASSSRGGLTGELFF
TRBD1,many,TRBJ2-2,TRBV24-1,TGTGCCACCAGTGATCGACAGGGGGAAGTCACCGGGGAGCTGTTTTTT,CATSDRQGEVTGELFF
-,many,TRBJ2-2,TRBV20-1,TGCAGTGCCCTGGACAGACCGAACACCGGGGAGCTGTTTTTT,CSALDRPNTGELFF
TRBD2,-,TRBJ2-5,TRBV30,TGTGCCTGGATAGGGATCGGGAGGGGGAAACAAGAGACCCAGTACTTC,CAWIGIGRGKQETQYF
-,many,TRBJ1-1,TRBV19,TGTGCCAGTAGTAAGACCCTGAACACTGAAGCTTTCTTT,CASSKTLNTEAFF
-,few,TRBJ2-5,TRBV24-1,TGTGCCGCCAGTAGGGGTTTAGAGACCCAGTACTTC,CAASRGLETQYF
-,-,TRBJ1-6,TRBV5-1,TGCGCCATCGCAGCCGACAGGCGGCACTCCTATAATTCACCCCTCCACTTT,CAIAADRRHSYNSPLHF
-,many,TRBJ2-7,TRBV12-3/TRBV12-4,TGTGCCAGCACCATCGACAGGATCCCCTACGAGCAGTACTTC,CASTIDRIPYEQYF
-,many,TRBJ2-2,TRBV4-2,TGTGCCAGCAGCCGGACACTAGCAGGTGGAGTCGGGGAGCTGTTTTTT,CASSRTLAGGVGELFF
-,many,TRBJ1-5,TRBV30,TGTGCCTGGAGTCCCACAGGGACTCAGCCCCAGCATTTT,CAWSPTGTQPQHF
TRBD1,few,TRBJ1-2,TRBV3-1,TGTGCCAGCAGCTACTCCGGGACAGGGACCAACTATGGCTACACCTTC,CASSYSGTGTNYGYTF
TRBD1,many,TRBJ2-5,TRBV2,TGTGCCAGCGATCCAACACGGACAGGGCAAGAGACCCAGTACTTC,CASDPTRTGQETQYF
TRBD2,many,TRBJ2-2,TRBV7-2,TGTGCCAGCAGCGTAAGGACTAGCGGGACCGGGGAGCTGTTTTTT,CASSVRTSGTGELFF
-,few,TRBJ1-5,TRBV6-1,TGTGCCAGCAGTGAAGGGGCAGGGTATCAGCCCCAGCATTTT,CASSEGAGYQPQHF
-,many,TRBJ1-2,TRBV3-1,TGTGCCAGCAGCCAAGTAATGATGGGCGGCTACACCTTC,CASSQVMMGGYTF
-,many,TRBJ1-1,TRBV29-1,TGCAGCGTTGAAGGGGGAGAGAACACTGAAGCTTTCTTT,CSVEGGENTEAFF
-,many,TRBJ1-1,TRBV19,TGTGCCAGTAGTATAGTTGGGACAATTGAAGCTTTCTTT,CASSIVGTIEAFF
-,-,TRBJ1-3,TRBV18,TGTGCCAGCTCATTCGGGACCGGAAACACCATATATTTT,CASSFGTGNTIYF
-,many,TRBJ1-2,TRBV12-3/TRBV12-4,TGTGCCAGTATCCGGCCCGGGAACTATGGCTACACCTTC,CASIRPGNYGYTF
-,many,TRBJ1-2,TRBV7-2,TGTGCCAGCACCCAATTCTCCAGCCTCCCCTATGGCTACACCTTC,CASTQFSSLPYGYTF
-,many,TRBJ1-1,TRBV7-2,TGTGCCAGCAGCTTTAAGGTGAACACTGAAGCTTTCTTT,CASSFKVNTEAFF
-,many,TRBJ1-5,TRBV30,TGTGCCTGGAGGCTTCAGGGCCAGCCCCAGCATTTT,CAWRLQGQPQHF
-,-,TRBJ2-7,TRBV11-2,TGTGCCAGCAGCTTTGGGGGGGGCAACGAGCAGTACTTC,CASSFGGGNEQYF